The source of this TCR beta chain is a study of T cell responses to AZD1222 COVID-19 vaccine. Repertoires were generated with immunoSEQ multiplex PCR, while TCRdb's copy carries only in-frame clones and drops some. In the table there are roughly 100,000 clones, roughly 87% of which are singletons. J gave up 7 bases and V 8 bases, and 7 bases lay outside the gene matches. CDR1 is MGHRA and CDR2 is YSYEKL in the germline V gene. This CDR3 contains 15 residues. V and J are TRBV4-1 and TRBJ2-2; 13 bases are a match to TRBD2. The input for sequencing was peripheral blood, taken 28 days after the second AZD1222 dose. This TCR was recovered from an adult who received the AZD1222 COVID-19 vaccine. The CDR3 sequence: CASARGLAGVGELFF. Here the CDR3 DNA reads TGCGCCAGCGCTAGAGGACTAGCGGGAGTCGGGGAGCTGTTTTTT.